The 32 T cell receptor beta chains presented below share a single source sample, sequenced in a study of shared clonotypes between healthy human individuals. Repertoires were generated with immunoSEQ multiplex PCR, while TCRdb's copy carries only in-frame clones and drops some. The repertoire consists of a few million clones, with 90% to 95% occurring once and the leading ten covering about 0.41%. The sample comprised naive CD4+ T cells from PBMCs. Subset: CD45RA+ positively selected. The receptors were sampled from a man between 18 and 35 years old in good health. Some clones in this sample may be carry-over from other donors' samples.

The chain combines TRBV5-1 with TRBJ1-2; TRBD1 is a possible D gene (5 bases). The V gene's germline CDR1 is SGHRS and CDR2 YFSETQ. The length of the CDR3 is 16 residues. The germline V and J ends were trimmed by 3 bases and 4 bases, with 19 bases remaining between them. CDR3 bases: TGCGCCAGCAGCTACCACTCCGGCGGGGGGGGCTATGGCTACACCTTC. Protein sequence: CASSYHSGGGGYGYTF.

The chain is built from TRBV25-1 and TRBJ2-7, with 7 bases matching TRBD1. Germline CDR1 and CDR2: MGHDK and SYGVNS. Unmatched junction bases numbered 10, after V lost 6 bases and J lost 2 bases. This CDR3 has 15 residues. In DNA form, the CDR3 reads TGTGCCAGCAGAAACCTGAGGGACAGAACCTACGAGCAGTACTTC. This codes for CASRNLRDRTYEQYF.

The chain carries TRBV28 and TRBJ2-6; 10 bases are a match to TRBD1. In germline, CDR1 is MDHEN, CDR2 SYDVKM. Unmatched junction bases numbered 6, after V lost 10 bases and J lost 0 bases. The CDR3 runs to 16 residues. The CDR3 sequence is CATGQGVNSGANVLTF. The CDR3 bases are TGTGCCACCGGACAGGGGGTTAACTCTGGGGCCAACGTCCTGACTTTC.

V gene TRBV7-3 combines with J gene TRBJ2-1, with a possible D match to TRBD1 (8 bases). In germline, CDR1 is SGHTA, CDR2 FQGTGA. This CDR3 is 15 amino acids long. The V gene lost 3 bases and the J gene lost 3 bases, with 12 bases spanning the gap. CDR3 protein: CASSLDRDYYNEQFF. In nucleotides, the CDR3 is TGTGCCAGCAGCTTGGACAGGGACTACTACAATGAGCAGTTCTTC.

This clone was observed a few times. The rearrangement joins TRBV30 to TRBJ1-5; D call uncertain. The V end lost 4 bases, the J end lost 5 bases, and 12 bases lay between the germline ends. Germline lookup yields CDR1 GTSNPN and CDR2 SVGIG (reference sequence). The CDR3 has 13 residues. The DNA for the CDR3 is TGTGCCTGGACCTCAGGTTGGGATCAGCCCCAGCATTTT. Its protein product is CAWTSGWDQPQHF. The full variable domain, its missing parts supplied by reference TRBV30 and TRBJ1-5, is SQTIHQWPATLVQPVGSPLSLECTVEGTSNPNLYWYRQAAGRGLQLLFYSVGIGQISSEVPQNLSASRPQDRQFILSSKKLLLSDSGFYLCAWTSGWDQPQHFGDGTRLSIL.

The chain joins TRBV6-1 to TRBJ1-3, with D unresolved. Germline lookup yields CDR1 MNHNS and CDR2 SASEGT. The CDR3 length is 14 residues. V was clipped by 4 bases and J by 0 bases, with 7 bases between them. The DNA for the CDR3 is TGTGCCAGCAGTGTTCGGAGCTCTGGAAACACCATATATTTT. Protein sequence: CASSVRSSGNTIYF.

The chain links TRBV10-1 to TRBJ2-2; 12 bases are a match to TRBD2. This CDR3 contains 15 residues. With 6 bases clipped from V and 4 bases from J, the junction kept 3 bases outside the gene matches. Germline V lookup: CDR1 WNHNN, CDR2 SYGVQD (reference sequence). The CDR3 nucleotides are TGCGCCAGCAGCGAACTAGCGGGAGGCACCGGGGAGCTGTTTTTT. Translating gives CASSELAGGTGELFF.

The DNA of the CDR3 is TGTGCCAGCAGCCGAGACAGTAACACTGAAGCTTTCTTT. This sequence encodes CASSRDSNTEAFF. The chain combines TRBV7-3 with TRBJ1-1, with D possibly TRBD1 on 5 matching bases. Trimming took 5 bases from V and 2 from J, leaving 9 bases between them. Germline V lookup: CDR1 SGHTA, CDR2 FQGTGA. The CDR3 runs to 13 residues.

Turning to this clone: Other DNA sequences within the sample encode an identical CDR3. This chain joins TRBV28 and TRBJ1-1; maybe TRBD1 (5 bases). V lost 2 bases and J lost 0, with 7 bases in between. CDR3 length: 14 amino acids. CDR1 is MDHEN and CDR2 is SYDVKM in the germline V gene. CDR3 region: CASSLGGVNTEAFF. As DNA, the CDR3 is TGTGCCAGCAGTTTAGGAGGGGTGAACACTGAAGCTTTCTTT.

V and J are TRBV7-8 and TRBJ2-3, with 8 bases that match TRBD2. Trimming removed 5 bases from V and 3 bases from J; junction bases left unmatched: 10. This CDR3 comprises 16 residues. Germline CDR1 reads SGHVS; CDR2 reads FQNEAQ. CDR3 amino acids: CASSPIAGSRTDTQYF. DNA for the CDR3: TGTGCCAGCAGCCCCATAGCGGGAAGTAGAACAGATACGCAGTATTTT.

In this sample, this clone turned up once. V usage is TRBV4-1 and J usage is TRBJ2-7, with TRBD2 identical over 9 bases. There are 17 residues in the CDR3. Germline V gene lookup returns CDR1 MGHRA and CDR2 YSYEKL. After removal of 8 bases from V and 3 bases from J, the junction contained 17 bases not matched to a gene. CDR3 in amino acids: CASRLSVLPSGNYEQYF. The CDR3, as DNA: TGCGCCAGCCGGCTCTCGGTCCTTCCTAGCGGGAACTACGAGCAGTACTTC.

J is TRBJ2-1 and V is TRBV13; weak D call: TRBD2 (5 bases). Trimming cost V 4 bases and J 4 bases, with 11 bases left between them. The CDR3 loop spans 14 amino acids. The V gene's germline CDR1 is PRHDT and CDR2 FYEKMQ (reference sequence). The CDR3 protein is CASSSRAAYNEQFF. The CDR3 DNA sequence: TGTGCCAGCAGCTCTCGAGCGGCTTACAATGAGCAGTTCTTC.

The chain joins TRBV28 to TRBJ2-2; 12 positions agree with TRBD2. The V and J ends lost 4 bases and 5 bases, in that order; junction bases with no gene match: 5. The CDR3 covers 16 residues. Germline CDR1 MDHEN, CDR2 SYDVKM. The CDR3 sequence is CASSSRTSGKTGELFF. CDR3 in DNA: TGTGCCAGCAGTTCAAGGACTAGCGGGAAAACCGGGGAGCTGTTTTTT.

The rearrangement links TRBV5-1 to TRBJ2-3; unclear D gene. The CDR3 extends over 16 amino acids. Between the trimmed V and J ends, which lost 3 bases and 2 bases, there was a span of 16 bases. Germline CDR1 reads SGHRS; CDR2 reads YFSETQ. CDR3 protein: CASSSPPGQTTDTQYF. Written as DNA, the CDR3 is TGCGCCAGCAGCTCCCCCCCCGGCCAAACCACAGATACGCAGTATTTT. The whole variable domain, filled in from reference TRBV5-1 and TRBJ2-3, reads KAGVTQTPRYLIKTRGQQVTLSCSPISGHRSVSWYQQTPGQGLQFLFEYFSETQRNKGNFPGRFSGRQFSNSRSEMNVSTLELGDSALYLCASSSPPGQTTDTQYFGPGTRLTVL.

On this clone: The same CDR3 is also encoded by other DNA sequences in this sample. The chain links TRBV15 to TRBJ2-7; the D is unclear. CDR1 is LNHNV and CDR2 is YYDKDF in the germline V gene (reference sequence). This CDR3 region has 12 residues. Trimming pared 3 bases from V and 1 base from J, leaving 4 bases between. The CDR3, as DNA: TGTGCCACCAGCAGGGCTTCCTACGAGCAGTACTTC. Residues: CATSRASYEQYF.

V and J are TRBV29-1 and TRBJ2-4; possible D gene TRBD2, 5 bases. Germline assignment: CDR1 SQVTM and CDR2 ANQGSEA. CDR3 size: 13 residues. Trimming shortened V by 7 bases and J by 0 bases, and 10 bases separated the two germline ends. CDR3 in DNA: TGCAGCGGACTAAACGTAGCCAAAAACATTCAGTACTTC. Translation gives CSGLNVAKNIQYF.

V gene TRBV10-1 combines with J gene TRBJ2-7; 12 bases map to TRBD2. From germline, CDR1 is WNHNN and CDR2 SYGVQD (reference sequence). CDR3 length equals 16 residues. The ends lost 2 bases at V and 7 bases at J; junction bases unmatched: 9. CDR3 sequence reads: CASSEGRTSGTEEQYF. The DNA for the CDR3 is TGCGCCAGCAGTGAGGGAAGGACTAGCGGGACGGAAGAGCAGTACTTC.

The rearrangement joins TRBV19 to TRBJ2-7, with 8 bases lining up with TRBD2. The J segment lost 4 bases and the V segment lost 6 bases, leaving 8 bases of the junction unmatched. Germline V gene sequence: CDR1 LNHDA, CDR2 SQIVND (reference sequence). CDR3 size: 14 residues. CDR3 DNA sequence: TGTGCCAGTAGCTTCCGGGAGGGCCCGTACGAGCAGTACTTC. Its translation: CASSFREGPYEQYF.

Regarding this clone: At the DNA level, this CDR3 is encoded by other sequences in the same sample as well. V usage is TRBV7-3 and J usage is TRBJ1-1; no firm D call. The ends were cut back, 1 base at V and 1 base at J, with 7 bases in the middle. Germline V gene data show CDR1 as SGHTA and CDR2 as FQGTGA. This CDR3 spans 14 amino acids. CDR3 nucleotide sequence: TGTGCCAGCAGCTTAAACCCGGGGAACACTGAAGCTTTCTTT. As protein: CASSLNPGNTEAFF.

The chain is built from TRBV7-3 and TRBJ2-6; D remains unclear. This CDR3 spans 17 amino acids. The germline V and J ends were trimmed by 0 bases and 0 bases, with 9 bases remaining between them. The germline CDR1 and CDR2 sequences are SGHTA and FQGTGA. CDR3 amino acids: CASSLTPSRSGANVLTF. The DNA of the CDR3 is TGTGCCAGCAGCTTAACCCCCTCACGCTCTGGGGCCAACGTCCTGACTTTC.

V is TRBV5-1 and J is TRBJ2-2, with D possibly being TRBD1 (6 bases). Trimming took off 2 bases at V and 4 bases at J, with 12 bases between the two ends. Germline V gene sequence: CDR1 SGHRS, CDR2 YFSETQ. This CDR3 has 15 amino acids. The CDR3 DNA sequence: TGCGCCAGCAGCTTCTCCAGGGGAAGCACCGGGGAGCTGTTTTTT. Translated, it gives CASSFSRGSTGELFF. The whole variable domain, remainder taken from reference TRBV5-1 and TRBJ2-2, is KAGVTQTPRYLIKTRGQQVTLSCSPISGHRSVSWYQQTPGQGLQFLFEYFSETQRNKGNFPGRFSGRQFSNSRSEMNVSTLELGDSALYLCASSFSRGSTGELFFGEGSRLTVL.

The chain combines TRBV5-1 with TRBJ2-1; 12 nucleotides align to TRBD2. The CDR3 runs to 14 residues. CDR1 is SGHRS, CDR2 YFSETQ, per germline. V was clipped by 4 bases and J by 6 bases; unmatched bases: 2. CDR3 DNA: TGCGCCAGCAGCGGACTAGCGGGGACCAATGAGCAGTTCTTC. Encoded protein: CASSGLAGTNEQFF.

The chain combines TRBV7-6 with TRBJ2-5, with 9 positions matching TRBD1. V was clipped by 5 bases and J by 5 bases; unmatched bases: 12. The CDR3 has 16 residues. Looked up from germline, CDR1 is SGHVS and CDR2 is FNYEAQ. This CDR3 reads CASSPRPGQGRETQYF. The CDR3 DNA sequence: TGTGCCAGCAGCCCCAGACCGGGACAGGGAAGGGAGACCCAGTACTTC.

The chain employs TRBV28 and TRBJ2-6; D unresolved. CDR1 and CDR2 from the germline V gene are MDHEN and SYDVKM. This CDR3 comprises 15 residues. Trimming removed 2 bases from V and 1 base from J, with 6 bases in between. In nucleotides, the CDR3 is TGTGCCAGCAGTTTAAGGATGTCTGGGGCCAACGTCCTGACTTTC. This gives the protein CASSLRMSGANVLTF.

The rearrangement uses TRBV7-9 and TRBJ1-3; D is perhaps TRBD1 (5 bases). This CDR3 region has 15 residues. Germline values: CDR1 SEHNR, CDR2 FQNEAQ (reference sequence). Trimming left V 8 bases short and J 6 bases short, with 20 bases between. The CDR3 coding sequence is TGTGCCAGCTTCCTACCCTCTGCGGGACCAAACACCATATATTTT. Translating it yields CASFLPSAGPNTIYF.

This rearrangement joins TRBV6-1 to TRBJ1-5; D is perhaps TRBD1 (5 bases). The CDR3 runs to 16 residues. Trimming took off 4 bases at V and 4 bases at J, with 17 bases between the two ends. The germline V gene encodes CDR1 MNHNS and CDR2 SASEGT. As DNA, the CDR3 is TGTGCCAGCAGTGCGACTCCTACAGGCTGGAATCAGCCCCAGCATTTT. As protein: CASSATPTGWNQPQHF.

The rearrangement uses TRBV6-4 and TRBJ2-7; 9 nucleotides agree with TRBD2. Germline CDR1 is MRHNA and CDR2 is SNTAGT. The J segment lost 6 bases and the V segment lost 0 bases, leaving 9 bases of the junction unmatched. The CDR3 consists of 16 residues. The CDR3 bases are TGTGCCAGCAGTGACTCGGCGGGAGGGCCTTTGGGCGAGCAGTACTTC. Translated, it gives CASSDSAGGPLGEQYF.

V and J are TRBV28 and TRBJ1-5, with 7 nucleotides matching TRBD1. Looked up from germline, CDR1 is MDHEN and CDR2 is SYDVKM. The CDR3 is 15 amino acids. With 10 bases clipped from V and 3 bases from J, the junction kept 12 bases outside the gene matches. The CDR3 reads CATANRDRHNQPQHF. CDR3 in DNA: TGTGCCACCGCTAACCGGGACAGACACAATCAGCCCCAGCATTTT.

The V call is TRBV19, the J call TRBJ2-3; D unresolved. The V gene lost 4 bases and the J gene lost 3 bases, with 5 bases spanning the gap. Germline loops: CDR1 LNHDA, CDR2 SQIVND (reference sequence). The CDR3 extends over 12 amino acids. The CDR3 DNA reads TGTGCCAGTAGTAAAAGGACAGATACGCAGTATTTT. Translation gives CASSKRTDTQYF. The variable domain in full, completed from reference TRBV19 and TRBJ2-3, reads DGGITQSPKYLFRKEGQNVTLSCEQNLNHDAMYWYRQDPGQGLRLIYYSQIVNDFQKGDIAEGYSVSREKKESFPLTVTSAQKNPTAFYLCASSKRTDTQYFGPGTRLTVL.

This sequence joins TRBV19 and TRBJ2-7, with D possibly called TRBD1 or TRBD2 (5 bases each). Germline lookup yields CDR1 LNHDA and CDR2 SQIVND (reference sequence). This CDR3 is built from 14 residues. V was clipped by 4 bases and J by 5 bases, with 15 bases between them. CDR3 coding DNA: TGTGCCAGTAGTACGGGACGTAGGTGGGACGAGCAGTACTTC. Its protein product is CASSTGRRWDEQYF.

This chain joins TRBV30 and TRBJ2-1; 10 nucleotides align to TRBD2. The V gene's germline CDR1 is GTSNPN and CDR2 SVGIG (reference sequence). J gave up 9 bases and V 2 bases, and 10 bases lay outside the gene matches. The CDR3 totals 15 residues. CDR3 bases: TGTGCCTGGAGTAAGGGAATAGCGGGAGGAGGTGAGCAGTTCTTC. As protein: CAWSKGIAGGGEQFF.

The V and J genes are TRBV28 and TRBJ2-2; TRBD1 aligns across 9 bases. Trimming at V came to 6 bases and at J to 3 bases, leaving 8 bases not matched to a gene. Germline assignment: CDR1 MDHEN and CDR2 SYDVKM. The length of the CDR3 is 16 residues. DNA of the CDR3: TGTGCCAGCAGGCTACAGGGGGCGCAGGACACCGGGGAGCTGTTTTTT. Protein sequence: CASRLQGAQDTGELFF.